The present T cell receptor (beta chain) was sequenced within a study of graft-versus-host responses after intestinal transplantation. Processing of graft tissue released intraepithelial and lamina propria lymphocytes. Measured with immunoSEQ multiplex PCR; TCRdb has only the in-frame clones, and not every one. The table shows 60,000 to 75,000 clones, with approximately 91% occurring only once. To note about this clone: Its specificity is unknown.

With 3 bases removed from V and 2 bases from J, the gap between germline ends came to 9 bases. This CDR3 region has 14 residues. Germline V gene sequence: CDR1 WNHNN, CDR2 SYGVQD (reference sequence). The study, taken as a whole, reports: Ileal or blood samples showed some GvH clones first, and such clones were also found in recipient marrow.

The V call is TRBV10-1, the J call TRBJ2-3; D not resolved. The sample consisted of ileum tissue, taken about 350 days after transplant. The source of this sequence is a human patient who received an intestinal transplant, so some T cells may come from the graft donor. As DNA, the CDR3 is TGCGCCAGCAGTGACGGTAAACTCACAGATACGCAGTATTTT. Translation: CASSDGKLTDTQYF.